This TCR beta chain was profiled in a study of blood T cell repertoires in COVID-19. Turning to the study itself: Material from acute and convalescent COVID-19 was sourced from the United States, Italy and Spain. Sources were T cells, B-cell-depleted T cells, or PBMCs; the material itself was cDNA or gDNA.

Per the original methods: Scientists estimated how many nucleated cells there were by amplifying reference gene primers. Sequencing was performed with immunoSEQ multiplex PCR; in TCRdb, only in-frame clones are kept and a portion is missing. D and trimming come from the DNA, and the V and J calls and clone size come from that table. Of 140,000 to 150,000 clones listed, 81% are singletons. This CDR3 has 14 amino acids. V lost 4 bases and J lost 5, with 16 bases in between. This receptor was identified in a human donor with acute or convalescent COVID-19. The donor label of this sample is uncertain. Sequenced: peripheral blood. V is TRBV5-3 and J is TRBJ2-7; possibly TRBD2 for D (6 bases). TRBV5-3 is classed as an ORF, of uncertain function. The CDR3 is CARSPGTGSHEQYV. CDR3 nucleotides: TGTGCCAGAAGCCCGGGGACCGGGAGTCACGAGCAGTACGTC.